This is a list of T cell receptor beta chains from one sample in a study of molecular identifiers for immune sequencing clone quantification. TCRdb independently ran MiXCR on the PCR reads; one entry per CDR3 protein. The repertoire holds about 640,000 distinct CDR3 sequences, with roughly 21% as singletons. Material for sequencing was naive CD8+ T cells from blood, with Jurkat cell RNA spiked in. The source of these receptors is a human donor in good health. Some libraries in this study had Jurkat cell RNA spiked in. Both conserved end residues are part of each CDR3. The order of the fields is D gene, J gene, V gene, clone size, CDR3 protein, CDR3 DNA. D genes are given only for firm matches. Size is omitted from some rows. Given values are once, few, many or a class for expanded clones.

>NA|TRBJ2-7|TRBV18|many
CASSPPGREEQYF
TGTGCCAGCTCCCCGCCGGGGCGGGAAGAGCAGTACTTC
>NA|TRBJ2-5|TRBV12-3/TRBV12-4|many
CASSSPGLAIETQYF
TGTGCCAGCAGCTCCCCCGGGCTAGCGATCGAGACCCAGTACTTC
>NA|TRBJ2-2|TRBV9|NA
CASSPSIVADANTGELFF
TGTGCCAGCAGCCCTAGCATAGTGGCAGACGCGAACACCGGGGAGCTGTTTTTT
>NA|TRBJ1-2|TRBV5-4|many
CASSWAGTTSYGYTF
TGTGCCAGCAGCTGGGCCGGGACGACCTCCTATGGCTACACCTTC
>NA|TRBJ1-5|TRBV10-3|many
CAISEFEGYSNQPQHF
TGTGCCATCAGTGAGTTCGAGGGCTATAGCAATCAGCCCCAGCATTTT
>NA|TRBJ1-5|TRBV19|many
CASSIGLKNQPQHF
TGTGCCAGTAGTATCGGGCTTAAGAATCAGCCCCAGCATTTT
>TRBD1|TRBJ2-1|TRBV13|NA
CASSPSDRGAYNERSF
TGTGCCAGCAGCCCCTCGGACAGGGGGGCCTACAATGAGCGGTCCTTC
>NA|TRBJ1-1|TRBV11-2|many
CASSLFAGGAYFEAFF
TGTGCCAGCAGCTTATTTGCTGGGGGGGCTTATTTTGAAGCTTTCTTT
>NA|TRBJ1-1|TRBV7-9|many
CASSLPQGYTEAFF
TGTGCCAGCAGCTTACCCCAGGGGTACACTGAAGCTTTCTTT
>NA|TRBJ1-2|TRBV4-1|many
CASSQAGPLYGYTF
TGCGCCAGCAGCCAAGCAGGGCCCCTCTATGGCTACACCTTC
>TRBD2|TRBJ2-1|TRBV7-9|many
CASSQTSGVHNEQFF
TGTGCCAGCAGCCAGACTAGCGGGGTCCACAATGAGCAGTTCTTC
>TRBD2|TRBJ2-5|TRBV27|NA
CASSVLGLAGGPEETQYF
TGTGCCAGCAGTGTCCTGGGGCTAGCGGGAGGGCCGGAGGAGACCCAGTACTTC
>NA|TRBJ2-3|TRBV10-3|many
CAISADSYTDTQYF
TGTGCCATCAGTGCCGACAGTTACACAGATACGCAGTATTTT
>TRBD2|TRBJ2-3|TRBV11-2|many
CASSLGAGEKDTQYF
TGTGCCAGCAGCTTAGGAGCGGGGGAGAAGGATACGCAGTATTTT
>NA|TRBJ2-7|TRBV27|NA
CASSIGLSPLEQYF
TGTGCCAGCAGTATCGGACTCTCGCCCCTCGAGCAGTACTTC
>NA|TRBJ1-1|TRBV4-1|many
CASRTGTVNTEAFF
TGCGCCAGCAGGACCGGGACGGTGAACACTGAAGCTTTCTTT
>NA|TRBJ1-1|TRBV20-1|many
CSARDHHLLNEAFF
TGCAGTGCTAGAGATCACCATCTCTTAAATGAAGCTTTCTTT
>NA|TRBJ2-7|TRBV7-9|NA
CACSFGGSSYEQYF
TGTGCCTGCAGCTTTGGGGGGAGCTCCTACGAGCAGTACTTC
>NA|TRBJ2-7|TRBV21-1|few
CASSKRTGGIYEQYF
TGTGCCAGCAGCAAGCGGACAGGGGGCATTTACGAGCAGTACTTC
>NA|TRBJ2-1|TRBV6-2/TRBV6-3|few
CASSYSEVNEQFF
TGTGCCAGCAGTTACTCTGAGGTCAATGAGCAGTTCTTC
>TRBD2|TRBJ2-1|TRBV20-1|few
CSASMTSGGLVDEQFF
TGCAGTGCTAGTATGACTAGCGGGGGGCTAGTCGATGAGCAGTTCTTC
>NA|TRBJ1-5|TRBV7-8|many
CASAPGFGQDNQPQHF
TGTGCCAGCGCGCCCGGTTTCGGGCAGGACAATCAGCCCCAGCATTTT
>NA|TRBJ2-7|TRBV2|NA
CASSDRSDGPYEQYF
TGTGCCAGCAGTGATCGCAGTGACGGACCCTACGAGCAGTACTTC
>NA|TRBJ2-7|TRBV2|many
CASSEAVRYEQYF
TGTGCCAGCAGTGAAGCGGTACGCTACGAGCAGTACTTC
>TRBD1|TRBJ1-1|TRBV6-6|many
CASSPGQGEAFF
TGTGCCAGCAGCCCGGGACAGGGTGAAGCTTTCTTT
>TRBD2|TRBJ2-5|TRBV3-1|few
CASSQGLADLETQYF
TGTGCCAGCAGCCAGGGACTAGCGGATTTGGAGACCCAGTACTTC
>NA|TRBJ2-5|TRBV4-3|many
CASSQDGTEQETQYF
TGCGCCAGCAGCCAGGATGGGACTGAACAAGAGACCCAGTACTTC
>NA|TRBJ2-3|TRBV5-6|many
CASSFWVFPTDTQYF
TGTGCCAGCAGCTTCTGGGTTTTCCCGACAGATACGCAGTATTTT
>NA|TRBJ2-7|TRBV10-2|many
CASSESGLAYEQYF
TGCGCCAGCAGTGAGTCCGGCCTCGCCTACGAGCAGTACTTC
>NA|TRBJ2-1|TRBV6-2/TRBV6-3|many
CASSYAGSSYNEQFF
TGTGCCAGCAGTTACGCGGGGAGCTCCTACAATGAGCAGTTCTTC
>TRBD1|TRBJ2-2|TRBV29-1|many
CSGQGRPGELFF
TGCAGCGGACAGGGGCGGCCCGGGGAGCTGTTTTTT
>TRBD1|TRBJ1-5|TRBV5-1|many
CASSLEGADQPQHF
TGCGCCAGCAGCTTGGAGGGGGCGGATCAGCCCCAGCATTTT
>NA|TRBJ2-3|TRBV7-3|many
CASSLFLTDTQYF
TGTGCCAGCAGCTTATTCTTAACAGATACGCAGTATTTT
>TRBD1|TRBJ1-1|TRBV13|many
CASSKGQTNTEAFF
TGTGCCAGCAGCAAGGGACAGACGAACACTGAAGCTTTCTTT
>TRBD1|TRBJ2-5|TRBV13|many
CASSKTGSRQETQYF
TGTGCCAGCAGCAAGACAGGGTCCCGGCAAGAGACCCAGTACTTC
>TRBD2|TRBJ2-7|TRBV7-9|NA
CASSLAGAGGLAGEQYF
TGTGCCAGCAGCTTAGCTGGGGCAGGGGGACTAGCTGGCGAGCAGTACTTC
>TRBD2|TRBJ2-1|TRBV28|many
CASSSRTSSYNEQFF
TGTGCCAGCAGCAGCCGGACTAGCTCCTACAATGAGCAGTTCTTC
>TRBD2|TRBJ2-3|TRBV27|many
CASSLSALAARTDTQYF
TGTGCCAGCAGTTTATCGGCGCTAGCGGCACGCACAGATACGCAGTATTTT
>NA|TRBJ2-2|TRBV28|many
CASSLGTQETNTGELFF
TGTGCCAGCAGTCTAGGGACCCAGGAAACGAACACCGGGGAGCTGTTTTTT
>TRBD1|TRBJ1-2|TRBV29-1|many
CSVDDYTGGPNRGYTF
TGCAGCGTTGATGATTATACAGGGGGTCCTAACCGGGGCTACACCTTC
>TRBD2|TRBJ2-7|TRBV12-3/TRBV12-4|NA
CASRSGTSGIPYEQYF
TGTGCCAGCAGGTCCGGGACTAGCGGGATACCCTACGAGCAGTACTTC
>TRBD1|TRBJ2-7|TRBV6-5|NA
CASSYSQGAQDYEQYF
TGTGCCAGCAGTTACTCCCAGGGGGCTCAGGACTACGAGCAGTACTTC
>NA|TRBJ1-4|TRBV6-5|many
CASRDATNEKLFF
TGTGCCAGCAGGGACGCAACTAATGAAAAACTGTTTTTT
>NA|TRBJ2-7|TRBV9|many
CASSTSIGTAYYEQYF
TGTGCCAGCAGCACCAGTATCGGGACGGCGTACTACGAGCAGTACTTC
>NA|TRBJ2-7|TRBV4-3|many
CASSQEVMTSAYEQYF
TGCGCCAGCAGCCAAGAGGTAATGACCAGCGCCTACGAGCAGTACTTC
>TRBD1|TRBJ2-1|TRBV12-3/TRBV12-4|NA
CASSNRGNEQFF
TGTGCCAGCAGCAACAGGGGTAATGAGCAGTTCTTC
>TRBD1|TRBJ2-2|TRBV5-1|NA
CASSSHLGQGAISGELFF
TGCGCCAGCAGCTCACACCTAGGACAGGGGGCGATCTCCGGGGAGCTGTTTTTT
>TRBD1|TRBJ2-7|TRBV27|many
CASSFGSGGAYEQYF
TGTGCCAGCAGTTTCGGTTCAGGGGGTGCCTACGAGCAGTACTTC
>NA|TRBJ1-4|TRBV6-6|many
CASSPPGDLTAFINEKLFF
TGTGCCAGCAGCCCCCCAGGGGACTTAACGGCTTTTATTAATGAAAAACTGTTTTTT
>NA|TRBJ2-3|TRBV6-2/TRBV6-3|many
CASSYTTDGDTQYF
TGTGCCAGCAGTTACACGACAGACGGAGATACGCAGTATTTT
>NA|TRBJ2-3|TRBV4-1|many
CASSQTAGALGNTDTQYF
TGCGCCAGCAGCCAAACGGCCGGGGCCCTGGGGAACACAGATACGCAGTATTTT
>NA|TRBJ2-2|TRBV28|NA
CASSPGPADTNTGELFF
TGTGCCAGCAGCCCAGGCCCTGCAGACACTAACACCGGGGAGCTGTTTTTT
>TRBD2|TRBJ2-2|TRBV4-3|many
CASSQDSLAGLAGNTGELFF
TGCGCCAGCAGCCAAGATTCCCTCGCCGGACTAGCGGGAAACACCGGGGAGCTGTTTTTT
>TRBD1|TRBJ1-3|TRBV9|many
CASSPYRTGASGNTIYF
TGTGCCAGCAGCCCTTATCGGACAGGCGCCTCTGGAAACACCATATATTTT
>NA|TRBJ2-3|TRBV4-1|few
CASSQGLTGRMDTQYF
TGCGCCAGCAGCCAAGGACTAACGGGGAGGATGGATACGCAGTATTTT
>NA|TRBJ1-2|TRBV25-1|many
CASSADGYTF
TGTGCCAGCAGTGCCGACGGCTACACCTTC
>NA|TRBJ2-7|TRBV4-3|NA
CASSQRRSDRYEQYF
TGCGCCAGCAGCCAACGACGGTCGGACCGTTACGAGCAGTACTTC
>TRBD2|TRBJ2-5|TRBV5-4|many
CASSLKLAGETQYF
TGTGCCAGCAGCTTGAAGCTAGCGGGTGAGACCCAGTACTTC